The next 17 T cell receptor beta chains were all read from a single sample in a study of control samples from healthy donors and cancer patients. Generated by immunoSEQ multiplex PCR, the TCRdb table keeps only in-frame clones and is missing some. The table has about 130,000 clones, over 85% seen once. Specimen: blood. These receptors were obtained from a man aged 30 to 45 in good health.

This chain connects TRBV9 to TRBJ2-5, with 9 nucleotides matching TRBD2. This CDR3 contains 15 residues. Trimming cost V 3 bases and J 4 bases; bases outside gene matches: 7. The V gene's germline CDR1 is SGDLS and CDR2 YYNGEE. CDR3 region: CASSGIAGATETQYF. The CDR3 nucleotides are TGTGCCAGCAGCGGAATAGCGGGGGCAACAGAGACCCAGTACTTC.

V is TRBV4-1 and J is TRBJ2-1, with D perhaps given as TRBD1 or TRBD2 (5 bases each). The CDR3 runs to 16 residues. V lost 0 bases and J 0 bases, leaving 9 bases between the germline ends. CDR1 and CDR2 from the germline V gene are MGHRA and YSYEKL. CDR3 sequence (DNA): TGCGCCAGCAGCCAAGAACTGGGGGACTCCTACAATGAGCAGTTCTTC. Translation: CASSQELGDSYNEQFF.

The rearrangement uses TRBV9 and TRBJ2-1, with D hard to call. V dropped 4 bases and J dropped 5 bases, with 19 bases sitting between them. The CDR3 extends over 16 amino acids. CDR1 and CDR2 from the germline V gene are SGDLS and YYNGEE. The CDR3 region has the DNA TGTGCCAGCAGCACCACAGCGCGAACTCTCGACAATGAGCAGTTCTTC. Translated: CASSTTARTLDNEQFF.

This chain uses TRBV5-5 with TRBJ2-3, with D possibly TRBD2 on 5 matching bases. CDR3 size: 14 residues. Trimming stripped 4 bases from V and 5 bases from J, with 14 bases between. The germline V gene has CDR1 SGHKS and CDR2 YYEKEE (reference sequence). This CDR3 is CASSSSLVRDTQYF. Here the CDR3 DNA reads TGTGCCAGCAGCAGTTCACTAGTTAGAGATACGCAGTATTTT.

The rearrangement joins TRBV19 to TRBJ1-5, with D possibly matching TRBD1 (5 bases). This CDR3 is 15 amino acids long. Looked up from germline, CDR1 is LNHDA and CDR2 is SQIVND (reference sequence). V was shortened by 6 bases and J by 2 bases, with 14 bases between the two germline ends. The CDR3 DNA sequence: TGTGCCAGTAGGCGAAGTGGGGCGCGCAATCAGCCCCAGCATTTT. Translating it yields CASRRSGARNQPQHF. Combining the CDR3 with reference TRBV19 and TRBJ1-5 gives the whole variable domain DGGITQSPKYLFRKEGQNVTLSCEQNLNHDAMYWYRQDPGQGLRLIYYSQIVNDFQKGDIAEGYSVSREKKESFPLTVTSAQKNPTAFYLCASRRSGARNQPQHFGDGTRLSIL.

This rearrangement joins TRBV7-2 to TRBJ2-5; tentative D call: TRBD2 (5 bases). CDR3 length equals 14 residues. Germline V gene lookup returns CDR1 SGHTA and CDR2 FQGNSA. Between the trimmed V and J ends, which lost 5 bases and 5 bases, there was a span of 15 bases. CDR3 loop: CASSPRAKRETQYF. DNA for the CDR3: TGTGCCAGCAGCCCCCGGGCTAAGCGGGAGACCCAGTACTTC.

The rearrangement joins TRBV19 to TRBJ1-2, with 9 bases identical to TRBD1. This CDR3 comprises 12 residues. Germline V gives CDR1 LNHDA, CDR2 SQIVND (reference sequence). V shed 6 bases and J 8 bases; nucleotides not matched to a gene: 4. DNA for the CDR3: TGTGCCAGTAGCCTAACAGGGGGCGGCTACACCTTC. This translates into CASSLTGGGYTF.

The gene calls are TRBV7-9 and TRBJ2-2, with D tentatively TRBD2 (6 bases). This CDR3 has 17 amino acids. In germline, CDR1 is SEHNR, CDR2 FQNEAQ (reference sequence). V lost 2 bases, J lost 1 base, and 14 bases lay in between. The CDR3 loop is CASSLKAGLLNTGELFF. CDR3 coding DNA: TGTGCCAGCAGCTTAAAGGCGGGACTCCTGAACACCGGGGAGCTGTTTTTT. Complete variable domain (other parts from reference TRBV7-9 and TRBJ2-2): DTGVSQNPRHKITKRGQNVTFRCDPISEHNRLYWYRQTLGQGPEFLTYFQNEAQLEKSRLLSDRFSAERPKGSFSTLEIQRTEQGDSAMYLCASSLKAGLLNTGELFFGEGSRLTVL.

V usage is TRBV5-1 and J usage is TRBJ2-7; D call uncertain. Germline assignment: CDR1 SGHRS and CDR2 YFSETQ. Trimming left V 2 bases short and J 2 bases short, with 23 bases between. CDR3 length: 18 residues. The CDR3 here is CASSFLGLAGDIAYEQYF. CDR3 nucleotides: TGCGCCAGCAGCTTCTTGGGGTTAGCAGGAGATATCGCCTACGAGCAGTACTTC.

The chain recombines TRBV14 with TRBJ2-7; D ambiguous. CDR1 and CDR2 (germline): SGHDN, FVKESK. The CDR3 covers 14 residues. Trimming removed 6 bases at V and 3 bases at J, with 15 bases between. CDR3 loop: CASSQTGLGYEQYF. The CDR3 region has the DNA TGTGCCAGCAGTCAAACCGGTCTCGGCTACGAGCAGTACTTC.

V usage is TRBV29-1 and J usage is TRBJ1-1; a possible D gene is TRBD1 (6 bases). The V end was cut by 0 bases, the J end by 0 bases, with 11 bases between. The CDR3 sequence is 15 residues long. Germline assignment: CDR1 SQVTM and CDR2 ANQGSEA. The CDR3 protein is CSVEDRTELNTEAFF. In nucleotides, the CDR3 is TGCAGCGTTGAAGATAGGACAGAGTTGAACACTGAAGCTTTCTTT. Full variable domain (rest looked up from reference TRBV29-1 and TRBJ1-1): SAVISQKPSRDICQRGTSLTIQCQVDSQVTMMFWYRQQPGQSLTLIATANQGSEATYESGFVIDKFPISRPNLTFSTLTVSNMSPEDSSIYLCSVEDRTELNTEAFFGQGTRLTVV.

V gene TRBV7-8 combines with J gene TRBJ2-2; D not certain. Germline V lookup: CDR1 SGHVS, CDR2 FQNEAQ. Between the trimmed V and J ends, which lost 0 bases and 6 bases, there was a span of 11 bases. This CDR3 spans 15 amino acids. The CDR3 spells CASSLASPGAGELFF. The CDR3 DNA reads as TGTGCCAGCAGCTTAGCCTCGCCTGGGGCCGGGGAGCTGTTTTTT.

CDR3 in amino acids: CASSGTGEETQYF. The CDR3 DNA sequence: TGTGCCAGTTCCGGGACAGGGGAAGAGACCCAGTACTTC. This rearrangement joins TRBV18 to TRBJ2-5; 10 nucleotides line up with TRBD1. Germline CDR1 is KGHSH and CDR2 is LQKENI. This CDR3 has 13 amino acids. The junction had 4 bases not matched to a gene; V was cut back by 9 bases and J by 3 bases.

The count of this clone is one. The rearrangement joins TRBV19 to TRBJ2-2; no reliable D call. CDR1 and CDR2 from the germline V gene are LNHDA and SQIVND (reference sequence). The CDR3 spans 15 residues. Trimming cost V 6 bases and J 3 bases, with 14 bases left between them. CDR3 loop: CASRPRPRDTGELFF. In DNA, the CDR3 is TGTGCCAGTAGGCCTAGGCCCCGGGACACCGGGGAGCTGTTTTTT.

The chain links TRBV6-5 to TRBJ1-4; 12 bases align to TRBD1. This CDR3 is 14 amino acids long. Germline CDR1 MNHEY, CDR2 SVGAGI. Unmatched junction bases numbered 7, after V lost 5 bases and J lost 12 bases. As DNA, the CDR3 is TGTGCCAGCAGTCCCGGGACAGGGGGCCGGGAACTGTTTTTT. Translating it yields CASSPGTGGRELFF.

The chain joins TRBV7-9 to TRBJ2-5; D possibly corresponds to TRBD2 (5 bases). The CDR3 has 11 residues. Trimming cost V 8 bases and J 7 bases, with 11 bases left between them. CDR1 SEHNR and CDR2 FQNEAQ come from the germline V gene (reference sequence). The CDR3 DNA follows: TGTGCCAGCGGGGATGAGGGGACCCAGTACTTC. Residues: CASGDEGTQYF.

The V gene is TRBV13, the J gene TRBJ2-2; 7 bases align to TRBD1. Germline V gives CDR1 PRHDT, CDR2 FYEKMQ (reference sequence). The CDR3 consists of 13 residues. V was clipped by 4 bases and J by 6 bases; unmatched bases: 2. CDR3 in amino acids: CASSYTGAGELFF. CDR3 sequence (DNA): TGTGCCAGCAGCTATACAGGGGCCGGGGAGCTGTTTTTT.